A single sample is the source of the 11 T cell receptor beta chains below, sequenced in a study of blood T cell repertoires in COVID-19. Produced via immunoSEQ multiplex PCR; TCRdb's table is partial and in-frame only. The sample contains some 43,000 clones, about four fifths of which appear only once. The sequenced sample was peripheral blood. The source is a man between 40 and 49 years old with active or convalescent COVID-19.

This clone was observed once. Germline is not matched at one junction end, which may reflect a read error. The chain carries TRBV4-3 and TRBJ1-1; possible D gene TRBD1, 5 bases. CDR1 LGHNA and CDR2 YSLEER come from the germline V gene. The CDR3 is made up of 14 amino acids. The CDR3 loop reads CASSFWETGTEVFF. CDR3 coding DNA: TGCGCCAGCAGCTTTTGGGAAACTGGGACTGAAGTTTTCTTT.

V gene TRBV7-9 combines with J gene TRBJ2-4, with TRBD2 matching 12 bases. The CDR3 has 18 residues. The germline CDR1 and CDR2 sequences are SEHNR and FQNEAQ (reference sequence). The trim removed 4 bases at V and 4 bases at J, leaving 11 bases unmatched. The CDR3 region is CASSSLHGTSGGKNIQYF. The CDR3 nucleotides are TGTGCCAGCAGCTCACTCCATGGAACTAGCGGGGGGAAAAACATTCAGTACTTC.

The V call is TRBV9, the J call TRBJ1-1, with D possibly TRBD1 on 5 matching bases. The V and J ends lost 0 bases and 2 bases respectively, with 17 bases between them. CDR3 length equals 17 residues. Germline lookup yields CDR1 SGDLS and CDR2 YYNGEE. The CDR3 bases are TGTGCCAGCAGCGTAGTTAAGATGGGACTGGGAAACACTGAAGCTTTCTTT. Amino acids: CASSVVKMGLGNTEAFF. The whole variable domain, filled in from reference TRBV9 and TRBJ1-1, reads DSGVTQTPKHLITATGQRVTLRCSPRSGDLSVYWYQQSLDQGLQFLIQYYNGEERAKGNILERFSAQQFPDLHSELNLSSLELGDSALYFCASSVVKMGLGNTEAFFGQGTRLTVV.

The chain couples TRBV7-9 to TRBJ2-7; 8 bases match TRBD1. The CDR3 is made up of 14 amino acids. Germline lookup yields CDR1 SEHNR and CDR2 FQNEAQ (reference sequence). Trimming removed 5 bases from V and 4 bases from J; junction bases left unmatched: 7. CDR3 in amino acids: CASSLGQGLYEQYF. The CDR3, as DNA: TGTGCCAGCAGCCTCGGACAGGGTCTGTACGAGCAGTACTTC. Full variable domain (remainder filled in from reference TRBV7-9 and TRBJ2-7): DTGVSQNPRHKITKRGQNVTFRCDPISEHNRLYWYRQTLGQGPEFLTYFQNEAQLEKSRLLSDRFSAERPKGSFSTLEIQRTEQGDSAMYLCASSLGQGLYEQYFGPGTRLTVT.

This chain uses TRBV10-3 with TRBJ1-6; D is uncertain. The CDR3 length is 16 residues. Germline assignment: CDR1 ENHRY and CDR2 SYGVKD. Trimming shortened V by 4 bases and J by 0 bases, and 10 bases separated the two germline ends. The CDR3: CAISGERSSYNSPLHF. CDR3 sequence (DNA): TGTGCCATCAGTGGGGAGAGAAGCTCCTATAATTCACCCCTCCACTTT.

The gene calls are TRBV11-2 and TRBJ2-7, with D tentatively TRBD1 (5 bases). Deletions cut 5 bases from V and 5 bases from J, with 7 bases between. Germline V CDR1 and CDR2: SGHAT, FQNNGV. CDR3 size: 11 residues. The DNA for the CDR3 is TGTGCCAGCAGCAGGGGCAACGAGCAGTACTTC. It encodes CASSRGNEQYF.

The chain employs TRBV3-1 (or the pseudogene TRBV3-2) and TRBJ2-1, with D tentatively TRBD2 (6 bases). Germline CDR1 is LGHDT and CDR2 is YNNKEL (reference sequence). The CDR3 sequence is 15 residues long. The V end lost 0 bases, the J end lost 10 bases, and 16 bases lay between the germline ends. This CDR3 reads CASSQDQAGAREQFF. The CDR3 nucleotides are TGTGCCAGCAGCCAAGACCAAGCGGGCGCGAGGGAGCAGTTCTTC.

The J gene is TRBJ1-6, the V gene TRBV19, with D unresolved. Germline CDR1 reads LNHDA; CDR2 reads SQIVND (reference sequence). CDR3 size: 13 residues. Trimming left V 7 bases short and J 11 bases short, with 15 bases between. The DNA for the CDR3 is TGTGCCAGTAAAGGATCTACCCAGGCACCCCTCCACTTT. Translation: CASKGSTQAPLHF.

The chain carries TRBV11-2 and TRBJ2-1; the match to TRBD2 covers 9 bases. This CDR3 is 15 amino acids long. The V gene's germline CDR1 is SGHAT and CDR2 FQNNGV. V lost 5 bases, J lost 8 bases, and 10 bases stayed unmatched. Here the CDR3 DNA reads TGTGCCAGCAGCCTACGCGGGAGGGGTACCGATGAGCAGTTCTTC. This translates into CASSLRGRGTDEQFF.

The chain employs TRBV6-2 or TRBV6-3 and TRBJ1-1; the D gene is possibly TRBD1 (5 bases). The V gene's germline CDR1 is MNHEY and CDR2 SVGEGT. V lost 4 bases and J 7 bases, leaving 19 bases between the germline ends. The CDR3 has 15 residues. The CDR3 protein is CASSSGDWERGEAFF. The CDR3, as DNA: TGTGCCAGCAGTTCGGGAGATTGGGAGAGGGGTGAAGCTTTCTTT.

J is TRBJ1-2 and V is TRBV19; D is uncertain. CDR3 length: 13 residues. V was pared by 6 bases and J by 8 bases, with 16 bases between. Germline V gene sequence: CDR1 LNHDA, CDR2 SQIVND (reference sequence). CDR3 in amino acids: CASSIGEVRGYTF. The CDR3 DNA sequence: TGTGCCAGTAGCATCGGTGAGGTACGGGGCTACACCTTC.